This T cell receptor (beta chain) was recorded in a study of T-cell memory formation after mild COVID-19. Study results and limitations: Largely, contracting CD4+ clones fell within CM and EM, and contracting CD8+ clones within EMRA. Clones shrinking between day 15 and 85 showed a balanced CD4/CD8 split, and those that grew later tilted toward CD4+.

As regards this clonotype: Its target is not known.

TCR alpha and TCR beta cDNA libraries with sample barcodes and UMIs came from 5'RACE using constant-segment primers. TCRdb re-called the 5' RACE reads through MiXCR, storing one row per CDR3 protein. In the table there are about 400,000 distinct CDR3 sequences, approximately 25% of which are singletons. This CDR3 contains 16 residues. The germline gives CDR1 DFQATT, CDR2 SNEGSKA (reference sequence). The J segment lost 5 bases and the V segment lost 0 bases, leaving 9 bases of the junction unmatched. The sample taken for sequencing was PBMCs or a T cell subset sorted from them (not recorded which). This sequence originates from an adult woman who had mild COVID-19 (a few samples of this study predate the infection). Cell type and time point are not known. The gene calls are TRBV20-1 and TRBJ2-2, with 7 bases identical to TRBD1. CDR3 sequence (DNA): TGCAGTGCTAGAGATGGTACCAGGGGGTTGACCGGGGAGCTGTTTTTT. Amino acids: CSARDGTRGLTGELFF.